What follows is one TCR beta chain and its context. The antigen remains unidentified. This record comes from a study of shared clonotypes between healthy human individuals. Findings of the study overall: It was the non-shared clonotypes that had lower generation probabilities than clonotypes shared by all four donors.

Nashville, Tennessee was home to all donors, each a Caucasian adult. TCRdb's table, derived via immunoSEQ multiplex PCR, lists solely in-frame clones and lacks some. The data hold some 2 million clones, with 85% to 95% observed a single time. Sequencing input: naive CD4+ T cells sorted from blood. Indicated subset: CD45RA+ positively selected. This receptor was obtained from a man between 18 and 29 years old in good health.

The CDR3 bases are TGTGCCAGCAGTCCTGGGACTACCCAGGCCAATGAGCAGTTCTTC. This gives the protein CASSPGTTQANEQFF. The chain recombines TRBV6-5 with TRBJ2-1, with TRBD2 identical over 7 bases. Looked up from germline, CDR1 is MNHEY and CDR2 is SVGAGI. The trim removed 5 bases at V and 6 bases at J, leaving 10 bases unmatched. This CDR3 contains 15 residues.